Presented here are 4 T cell receptor beta chains from one specimen sequenced in a study of lung T cells in sarcoidosis with Löfgren's syndrome. Using its own MiXCR run on the reads, TCRdb lists one record per CDR3 protein. The sample has 55,000 to 80,000 distinct CDR3 sequences, approximately 22% seen once; the top ten hold 2% to 2.5%. The sequencing input was CD4+ T cells from PBMCs. The receptors were sampled from a human donor with sarcoidosis (Löfgren's syndrome or another form), or a control subject (not recorded which).

Concerning this clonotype: Given a much more abundant clone one base away, this may be a read error. The rearrangement uses TRBV4-2 and TRBJ2-1; the match to TRBD2 covers 10 bases. The CDR3 sequence is 16 residues long. The germline gives CDR1 LGHNA, CDR2 YNFKEQ. CDR3 in DNA: TGTGCCAGCAGCCGACAGCTAGCGGGAGAGGGCTATGAGCAGTCCTTC. Its protein product is CASSRQLAGEGYEQSF.

This clonotype was counted ten times or more. V gene TRBV25-1 combines with J gene TRBJ2-3; D tentatively reads TRBD1 or TRBD2 (5 bases each). The germline V gene encodes CDR1 MGHDK and CDR2 SYGVNS. Trimming pared 5 bases from V and 2 bases from J, leaving 17 bases between. CDR3 size: 16 residues. The CDR3 DNA follows: TGTGCCAGCAGTCCCGGGATTACAGGTTCCACAGATACGCAGTATTTT. Translating it yields CASSPGITGSTDTQYF.

A note on this clonotype: A much larger clone differs from this one at a single base, so this may be a read error. This rearrangement joins TRBV28 to TRBJ1-1; weak D call: TRBD1 (6 bases). The germline V gene encodes CDR1 MDHEN and CDR2 SYDVKM. This CDR3 comprises 14 residues. V lost 2 bases, J lost 7 bases, and 14 bases lay in between. In DNA, the CDR3 is TGTGCCAGCAGTTTACGAGCGGGGGGCATTGAAGCTTTCTTT. Translating it yields CASSLRAGGIEAFF.

This clonotype has ten or more counts. This chain joins TRBV27 and TRBJ1-6; D is uncertain. V was shortened by 5 bases and J by 10 bases, with 18 bases between the two germline ends. Germline CDR1 reads MNHEY; CDR2 reads SMNVEV (reference sequence). This CDR3 has 15 amino acids. CDR3 in amino acids: CASSPQHPSMSPLHF. The CDR3 DNA reads TGTGCCAGCAGTCCTCAACACCCATCCATGTCACCCCTCCACTTT.